This T cell receptor (beta chain) was retrieved from a study of spatial heterogeneity in lung cancer. Regarding time point: sample taken at primary tumor resection. Sequencing of whole RNA from tumor, nontumor lung or frozen PBMC involved no sorting. This clonotype was counted ten times or more. Its target is not known. Study outcomes and limitations: Expanded TCR counts, ubiquitous and regional, correlated respectively with ubiquitous and regional nonsynonymous mutation counts. Tumor mutation count correlated with how many alpha and beta TCRs expanded intratumorally.

Every TCR cDNA molecule bore a unique molecular identifier. TCRdb reprocessed the 5' RACE reads with MiXCR, giving one entry per CDR3 protein. Found here are some 9,000 distinct CDR3 sequences, around 15% of them singletons; the top ten hold roughly an eighth. CDR3 length: 14 residues. CDR1 is MNHEY, CDR2 SMNVEV, per germline (reference sequence). With V trimmed by 3 bases and J by 2 bases, 2 bases remained unmatched. This sample comprised lung tumor tissue, obtained at surgery. This TCR came from a male donor with early-stage non-small cell lung cancer. The chain recombines TRBV27 with TRBJ2-7, with TRBD2 matching over 9 bases. The CDR3 nucleotides are TGTGCCAGCAGTTTCCTAGCGGGAACCTACGAGCAGTACTTC. Translating gives CASSFLAGTYEQYF.